A single sample gave rise to the 14 T cell receptor beta chains below, sequenced in a study of cytomegalovirus exposure and HLA in healthy donors (dated by TCRdb to the late 2010s). The library was produced with the immunoSEQ multiplex PCR assay. A mixture of 60 forward primers for TCR Vbeta segments and 13 reverse primers for TCR Jbeta segments was used in the multiplex PCR. In TCRdb, the immuneACCESS table is reduced to in-frame sequences with V and J assigned. These tables do not hold every clone; where another copy was compared, an unresolved V gene accounts for under half, and the others remain unexplained. Across this sample there are 55,000 to 85,000 clones, with 86% seen only once. Roughly 2% of the sample is in the top ten clones. Sequencing was done on a sample of PBMCs. The receptors derive from a woman aged 25 to 39 in good health and CMV-seronegative.

This clone turned up a few times. This rearrangement joins TRBV5-1 to TRBJ1-4; 7 bases are shared with TRBD1. The ends lost 0 bases at V and 6 bases at J; junction bases unmatched: 5. Germline CDR1 is SGHRS and CDR2 is YFSETQ. CDR3 size: 15 residues. The CDR3 nucleotides are TGCGCCAGCAGCTTGGCAACAGGGGCGGATGAAAAACTGTTTTTT. Translating it yields CASSLATGADEKLFF.

The genes are TRBV7-3 and TRBJ2-3; no clear D. This CDR3 has 17 residues. Germline values: CDR1 SGHTA, CDR2 FQGTGA. Trimming removed 5 bases from V and 0 bases from J, with 18 bases in between. CDR3 sequence reads: CASSPGWATASTDTQYF. The CDR3 nucleotides read TGTGCCAGCAGCCCTGGGTGGGCGACCGCTAGCACAGATACGCAGTATTTT. Full variable domain (missing parts from reference TRBV7-3 and TRBJ2-3): GAGVSQTPSNKVTEKGKYVELRCDPISGHTALYWYRQSLGQGPEFLIYFQGTGAADDSGLPNDRFFAVRPEGSVSTLKIQRTERGDSAVYLCASSPGWATASTDTQYFGPGTRLTVL.

The chain recombines TRBV29-1 with TRBJ2-5; 7 bases agree with TRBD1. The J call is in doubt because the DNA end fits TRBJ2-7 better. The CDR3 covers 13 residues. Germline CDR1 SQVTM, CDR2 ANQGSEA. CDR3 sequence reads: CSVPGTVTYEQYF. The CDR3 DNA is TGCAGCGTGCCCGGGACAGTTACCTACGAGCAGTACTTC.

The rearrangement links TRBV5-1 to TRBJ1-4; 7 nucleotides agree with TRBD1. This CDR3 has 18 residues. The germline V gene encodes CDR1 SGHRS and CDR2 YFSETQ. V dropped 0 bases and J dropped 0; count of bases not matched to a gene: 8. CDR3 in amino acids: CASSLEGTGAATNEKLFF. CDR3 in DNA: TGCGCCAGCAGCTTGGAGGGTACAGGGGCGGCAACTAATGAAAAACTGTTTTTT.

Concerning this clone: Other DNA sequences of this sample code for an identical CDR3. This chain links TRBV5-1 with TRBJ2-7, with 11 bases aligning to TRBD2. The J segment lost 4 bases and the V segment lost 0 bases, leaving 0 bases of the junction unmatched. CDR1 and CDR2 (germline): SGHRS, YFSETQ. The CDR3 has 14 amino acids. CDR3 DNA: TGCGCCAGCAGCTTGGGGACTAGCGGGTACGAGCAGTACTTC. Translation: CASSLGTSGYEQYF.

The V call is TRBV9, the J call TRBJ2-1; 9 bases agree with TRBD2. Germline loops: CDR1 SGDLS, CDR2 YYNGEE. V shed 1 base, J shed 4 bases, and the junction held 6 bases outside the gene matches. The CDR3 totals 16 residues. The CDR3 DNA follows: TGTGCCAGCAGCGTATCCAGGACTAGCGAGTACAATGAGCAGTTCTTC. It translates to CASSVSRTSEYNEQFF.

This chain links TRBV18 with TRBJ2-7; TRBD1 is a possible D gene (6 bases). Trimming took off 1 base at V and 0 bases at J, with 10 bases between the two ends. The CDR3 spans 15 residues. Germline V gives CDR1 KGHSH, CDR2 LQKENI. CDR3 protein: CASSPRQESSYEQYF. The CDR3 region has the DNA TGTGCCAGCTCACCACGACAGGAAAGCTCCTACGAGCAGTACTTC.

V gene TRBV7-8 combines with J gene TRBJ2-5; 9 nucleotides line up with TRBD1. The CDR3 consists of 14 residues. With V trimmed by 5 bases and J by 7 bases, 8 bases remained unmatched. Germline V gene lookup returns CDR1 SGHVS and CDR2 FQNEAQ. The CDR3 DNA follows: TGTGCCAGCAGCCACCCTCGGACAGGGGCGACCCAGTACTTC. Amino acid sequence: CASSHPRTGATQYF.

The chain carries TRBV28 and TRBJ2-3, with 7 bases fitting TRBD1. The CDR3 totals 13 residues. Per germline, CDR1 MDHEN and CDR2 SYDVKM. J lost 5 bases, V lost 7 bases, and 6 bases had no gene match. This chain's CDR3 is CASNQGVLDTQYF. CDR3 DNA sequence: TGTGCCAGCAACCAGGGGGTATTAGATACGCAGTATTTT.

The chain uses TRBV27 and TRBJ2-1; maybe TRBD1 (5 bases). The CDR3 consists of 12 residues. CDR1 MNHEY and CDR2 SMNVEV come from the germline V gene (reference sequence). The V and J ends lost 1 base and 8 bases respectively, with 6 bases between them. CDR3 coding DNA: TGTGCCAGCAGTTTATGGGGCGATGAGCAGTTCTTC. This gives the protein CASSLWGDEQFF.

This clone was observed once. The genes are TRBV4-2 and TRBJ2-3; the match to TRBD2 covers 10 bases. CDR3 length: 17 amino acids. Trimming removed 0 bases from V and 6 bases from J; junction bases left unmatched: 9. The V gene's germline CDR1 is LGHNA and CDR2 YNFKEQ. In DNA form, the CDR3 reads TGTGCCAGCAGCCAAGAGAAGGGAACTAGCGGGATCGATACGCAGTATTTT. Amino acid sequence: CASSQEKGTSGIDTQYF.

Written as DNA, the CDR3 is TGTGCCAGCAGCTTAGTGGGGGCCCCCGAGCAGTACTTC. It translates to CASSLVGAPEQYF. The chain has TRBV7-2 and TRBJ2-7; perhaps TRBD1 as D (6 bases). V dropped 1 base and J dropped 6 bases, with 10 bases sitting between them. The CDR3 spans 13 residues. CDR1 is SGHTA, CDR2 FQGNSA, per germline.

For this clone: The sample contains more than one DNA sequence encoding this CDR3. The genes are TRBV28 and TRBJ1-6; D unclear. V was pared by 10 bases and J by 9 bases, with 13 bases between. Germline CDR1 reads MDHEN; CDR2 reads SYDVKM. The length of the CDR3 is 12 residues. The CDR3 DNA follows: TGTGCCACCTTAATCGGAGGTTCACCCCTCCACTTT. Translated, it gives CATLIGGSPLHF.

The chain joins TRBV6-1 to TRBJ1-4, with 10 positions matching TRBD1. CDR3 length: 16 residues. J was trimmed by 5 bases and V by 2 bases; bases with no gene match: 5. From germline, CDR1 is MNHNS and CDR2 SASEGT. CDR3 nucleotide sequence: TGTGCCAGCAGTGAACCCCCGGGACAGGGGAATGAAAAACTGTTTTTT. Translated: CASSEPPGQGNEKLFF.